This TCR beta chain was documented in a study of cytomegalovirus exposure and HLA in healthy donors. The overall study: Most genotyped donors, roughly 80% of around 370, had Caucasian-associated genetic ancestry. Findings and caveats of the study: Later on, an analysis tied under 20,000 TCR beta sequences to HLA alleles at 0.05 false discovery rate. Available immune exposure information was restricted to CMV serostatus only.

CDR1 and CDR2 from the germline V gene are GTSNPN and SVGIG (reference sequence). This CDR3 is built from 15 residues. V gave up 2 bases and J gave up 2 bases; unmatched junction bases: 4. PCR amplification relied on 60 Vbeta primers (plus 13 Jbeta primers). Sequencing used immunoSEQ multiplex PCR; TCRdb keeps in-frame clones, though not all of them. The ten top clones account for 2% to 2.5%, within a sample of 100,000 to 150,000 clones. For this clone: No antigen is known for it.

Sequenced sample: PBMCs. The V gene is TRBV30, the J gene TRBJ2-1; TRBD2 agrees at 9 bases. The receptor's source is a man in his forties or fifties in good health and CMV-seronegative. CDR3 residues: CAWSTGGGAYNEQFF. As DNA, the CDR3 is TGTGCCTGGAGTACCGGCGGGGGGGCCTACAATGAGCAGTTCTTC.